The 11 T cell receptor beta chains listed next were all sequenced from one sample in a study of blood T cell dynamics during melanoma immunotherapy. TCRdb's copy holds only in-frame clones and misses some; the assay was immunoSEQ multiplex PCR. The sample yields about 16,000 clones, roughly 89% seen once. The time point is: week 3, after first cycle of checkpoint inhibitor. This specimen consisted of blood, obtained from a patient treated with checkpoint blockade. Receptor source: a human donor with melanoma.

The count of this clone is one. This chain links TRBV5-1 with TRBJ1-6; D not certain. Deletions cut 5 bases from V and 0 bases from J, with 12 bases between. The CDR3 loop spans 16 amino acids. From germline, CDR1 is SGHRS and CDR2 YFSETQ. The CDR3: CASRGPGSSYNSPLHF. CDR3 DNA: TGCGCCAGCAGGGGTCCCGGGAGCTCCTATAATTCACCCCTCCACTTT.

V gene TRBV7-9 combines with J gene TRBJ2-2, with no clear D. This CDR3 contains 15 residues. Trimming stripped 6 bases from V and 4 bases from J, with 15 bases between. Germline V lookup: CDR1 SEHNR, CDR2 FQNEAQ (reference sequence). The CDR3 loop reads CASRLDELPTGELFF. CDR3 sequence (DNA): TGTGCCAGCAGACTGGACGAACTACCCACCGGGGAGCTGTTTTTT.

The chain uses TRBV6-1 and TRBJ1-1; 11 nucleotides line up with TRBD1. The CDR3 sequence is 15 residues long. V lost 6 bases, J lost 4 bases, and 7 bases stayed unmatched. CDR1 and CDR2 (germline): MNHNS, SASEGT. The CDR3 DNA reads TGTGCCAGCAGAGCCGGACAGGGGGCTGTCACTGAAGCTTTCTTT. It specifies CASRAGQGAVTEAFF.

The chain couples TRBV7-2 to TRBJ1-2; D not resolved. The germline V gene encodes CDR1 SGHTA and CDR2 FQGNSA. The length of the CDR3 is 13 residues. Trimming left V 2 bases short and J 6 bases short, with 10 bases between. The CDR3 here is CASSLRHLDGYTF. For the CDR3, the DNA is TGTGCCAGCAGCTTAAGACACTTGGATGGCTACACCTTC.

This chain uses TRBV6-6 with TRBJ2-7, with unresolved D. The CDR3 is 15 amino acids. Germline V CDR1 and CDR2: MNHNY, SVGAGI (reference sequence). V dropped 4 bases and J dropped 2 bases, with 15 bases sitting between them. CDR3 coding DNA: TGTGCCAGCAGTTTTGACCGGGCCCTCACCTACGAGCAGTACTTC. This translates into CASSFDRALTYEQYF.

This sequence joins TRBV7-6 and TRBJ2-6; D not certain. CDR1 is SGHVS and CDR2 is FNYEAQ in the germline V gene. The CDR3 runs to 15 residues. Trimming left V 1 base short and J 0 bases short, with 4 bases between. The DNA of the CDR3 is TGTGCCAGCAGCTTAGGTCGCTCTGGGGCCAACGTCCTGACTTTC. Its translation is CASSLGRSGANVLTF.

This rearrangement joins TRBV11-2 to TRBJ2-5; D ambiguous. CDR1 is SGHAT, CDR2 FQNNGV, per germline. This CDR3 comprises 12 residues. Trimming stripped 1 base from V and 5 bases from J, with 5 bases between. CDR3 DNA sequence: TGTGCCAGCAGCTTAGTGGGGGAGACCCAGTACTTC. Translation: CASSLVGETQYF. Variable domain in full (rest from reference TRBV11-2 and TRBJ2-5): EAGVAQSPRYKIIEKRQSVAFWCNPISGHATLYWYQQILGQGPKLLIQFQNNGVVDDSQLPKDRFSAERLKGVDSTLKIQPAKLEDSAVYLCASSLVGETQYFGPGTRLLVL.

V usage is TRBV4-3 and J usage is TRBJ2-1; D is perhaps TRBD2 (7 bases). The V and J ends lost 3 bases and 4 bases respectively, with 16 bases between them. The CDR3 contains 16 residues. Germline CDR1 and CDR2: LGHNA and YSLEER. The CDR3 here is CASSHWGRDMYNEQFF. The CDR3 nucleotides read TGCGCCAGCAGCCATTGGGGGAGGGACATGTACAATGAGCAGTTCTTC.

The J gene is TRBJ2-3, the V gene TRBV7-2; D unclear. The CDR3 has 13 residues. The V and J ends lost 2 bases and 5 bases respectively, with 8 bases between them. Germline loops: CDR1 SGHTA, CDR2 FQGNSA. The chain's CDR3 is CASSLNLRDTQYF. The CDR3 DNA reads TGTGCCAGCAGCTTAAATCTCAGAGATACGCAGTATTTT.

The chain couples TRBV15 to TRBJ1-2, with 9 bases lining up with TRBD1. V shed 1 base, J shed 2 bases, and the junction held 2 bases outside the gene matches. Germline V gives CDR1 LNHNV, CDR2 YYDKDF (reference sequence). The CDR3 is 15 amino acids. The CDR3 region is CATSRGGTGNYGYTF. In DNA, the CDR3 is TGTGCCACCAGCAGAGGGGGGACAGGGAACTATGGCTACACCTTC.

V gene TRBV27 combines with J gene TRBJ2-7, with D perhaps given as TRBD1 or TRBD2 (5 bases each). V shed 5 bases and J shed 6 bases, with 14 bases lying between them. This CDR3 has 13 amino acids. The germline gives CDR1 MNHEY, CDR2 SMNVEV (reference sequence). CDR3 sequence: CASSVGIGGEQYF. In DNA, the CDR3 is TGTGCCAGCAGTGTAGGGATTGGGGGCGAGCAGTACTTC.